This TCR beta chain derives from a study of identifying expanded T cells in peripheral blood. Clones were read by immunoSEQ multiplex PCR, and TCRdb kept only the in-frame ones, dropping some. The table includes around 47,000 clones, approximately 82% detected once. The study's findings and limits: Across healthy donors, higher total template counts meant significantly greater roughly two-week count variance. Technical replicates showed roughly 1.2 changed clones; approximately 2 weeks 15 to 20; four weeks 19.

Concerning this clone: Its antigen remains unidentified.

No infections or other immune events were documented during collection. The source of this sequence is a person aged 18 to 75 in good health. Sequencing used blood.

For the CDR3, the DNA is TGTGCCTGGATAGACGTCCACTCTGGAAACACCATATATTTT. Translated, it gives CAWIDVHSGNTIYF. This sequence joins TRBV30 and TRBJ1-3; D gene unclear. This CDR3 is built from 14 residues. Germline CDR1 GTSNPN, CDR2 SVGIG (reference sequence). Trimming took off 4 bases at V and 0 bases at J, with 10 bases between the two ends.